What follows are 10 T cell receptor beta chains derived from one specimen sequenced in a study of shared clonotypes between healthy human individuals. Clones were read by immunoSEQ multiplex PCR, and TCRdb kept only the in-frame ones, dropping some. The sample contains roughly 500,000 clones, about three quarters of which appear only once. Input material: PBMCs. Source of these receptors: a woman between 40 and 55 years old in good health. Some clones in this sample may be carry-over from other donors' samples.

This sequence joins TRBV14 and TRBJ2-6; D is ambiguous. The CDR3 totals 15 residues. V was clipped by 4 bases and J by 0 bases, with 7 bases between them. Germline V gene data show CDR1 as SGHDN and CDR2 as FVKESK. The CDR3 region has the DNA TGTGCCAGCAGCCCGACGAACTCTGGGGCCAACGTCCTGACTTTC. Its protein product is CASSPTNSGANVLTF.

As regards this clone: This sample includes further DNA sequences coding for the same CDR3. CDR3 amino acids: CASSLALSGYEQYF. In nucleotides, the CDR3 is TGTGCCAGCAGCTTAGCGCTTTCGGGATACGAGCAGTACTTC. The chain carries TRBV7-2 and TRBJ2-7; weak D call: TRBD2 (5 bases). The V gene lost 0 bases and the J gene lost 4 bases, with 10 bases spanning the gap. Germline CDR1 SGHTA, CDR2 FQGNSA. This CDR3 is 14 amino acids long.

This chain links TRBV5-1 with TRBJ2-1; D ambiguous. Per the germline V gene, CDR1 is SGHRS and CDR2 is YFSETQ. CDR3 length equals 13 residues. V was pared by 0 bases and J by 10 bases, with 11 bases between. CDR3 amino acids: CASSLDWTSEQFF. CDR3 nucleotides: TGCGCCAGCAGCTTGGACTGGACCTCAGAGCAGTTCTTC.

In its sample, this clone was seen a few times. This rearrangement joins TRBV2 to TRBJ2-7, with D perhaps given as TRBD1 or TRBD2 (5 bases each). Germline CDR1 reads SNHLY; CDR2 reads FYNNEI. The length of the CDR3 is 14 residues. V lost 7 bases and J 0 bases, leaving 13 bases between the germline ends. This CDR3 is CASKGTQSSYEQYF. CDR3 bases: TGTGCCAGCAAAGGGACGCAGAGCTCCTACGAGCAGTACTTC.

In DNA form, the CDR3 reads TGTGCCAGCAGTTCCCCCTTATACAATGAGCAGTTCTTC. It is translated as CASSSPLYNEQFF. The rearrangement uses TRBV28 and TRBJ2-1, with D uncertain. The CDR3 has 13 residues. Germline V gene data show CDR1 as MDHEN and CDR2 as SYDVKM. V gave up 4 bases and J gave up 4 bases, with 8 bases separating them.

A remark on this clone: One base away lies a much larger clone, so this may be a sequencing read error. The chain links TRBV7-3 to TRBJ2-1; 11 nucleotides align to TRBD2. The CDR3 sequence is 14 residues long. After removal of 5 bases from V and 4 bases from J, the junction contained 1 base not matched to a gene. Germline CDR1 is SGHTA and CDR2 is FQGTGA. The DNA for the CDR3 is TGTGCCAGCAGCCCTAGCGGGAGGTACAATGAGCAGTTCTTC. Its protein product is CASSPSGRYNEQFF.

This clone occurred a few times. With a much larger clone just one base away, this may be a read error. The chain carries TRBV4-2 and TRBJ2-3; D remains ambiguous. The CDR3 consists of 13 residues. The germline V gene has CDR1 LGHNA and CDR2 YNFKEQ. The CDR3 sequence: CASSQDWGTTRYF. Written as DNA, the CDR3 is TGTGCCAGCAGCCAAGATTGGGGAACTACGCGGTATTTT.

The chain couples TRBV2 to TRBJ1-5; weak D call: TRBD1 (6 bases). The CDR3 covers 14 residues. V lost 4 bases and J 7 bases, leaving 14 bases between the germline ends. Germline V gives CDR1 SNHLY, CDR2 FYNNEI. Here the CDR3 DNA reads TGTGCCAGCAGTGCCGACGGGCAGGGGCAGCCCCAGCATTTT. Amino acids: CASSADGQGQPQHF. Based on the CDR3 plus reference TRBV2 and TRBJ1-5, the full variable domain is EPEVTQTPSHQVTQMGQEVILRCVPISNHLYFYWYRQILGQKVEFLVSFYNNEISEKSEIFDDQFSVERPDGSNFTLKIRSTKLEDSAMYFCASSADGQGQPQHFGDGTRLSIL.

The chain employs TRBV6-1 and TRBJ2-2; tentatively, D is TRBD1 (6 bases). The CDR3 is 14 residues long. V lost 4 bases to trimming and J lost 4 bases, with 10 bases between them. Germline lookup yields CDR1 MNHNS and CDR2 SASEGT. In nucleotides, the CDR3 is TGTGCCAGCAGTGCCAGGGGTGCCACCGGGGAGCTGTTTTTT. Amino acid sequence: CASSARGATGELFF.

This clone was seen just once. V is TRBV7-3 and J is TRBJ2-7; 10 bases are a match to TRBD2. V dropped 5 bases and J dropped 5; count of bases not matched to a gene: 9. The CDR3 is 15 amino acids. Looked up from germline, CDR1 is SGHTA and CDR2 is FQGTGA. This CDR3 is CASSPQLAGVHEQYF. CDR3 in DNA: TGTGCCAGCAGCCCCCAGCTAGCGGGAGTTCACGAGCAGTACTTC.